This T cell receptor beta chain was profiled in a study of T cell responses to AZD1222 COVID-19 vaccine. For the study at large: It was second doses at about 4 or about 12 weeks that were pooled.

Points from the study as a whole: Targeting of unmutated variant regions was reportedly seen in nearly half of spike-specific TCRs.

CDR1 is MNHEY, CDR2 SVGAGI, per germline. Trimming removed 6 bases from V and 9 bases from J; junction bases left unmatched: 12. The CDR3 runs 15 residues. Note on this clone: Its target is not known.

The method was immunoSEQ multiplex PCR; TCRdb's version includes in-frame clones alone and lacks a portion of them. Altogether 90,000 to 110,000 clones are present, around 90% being singletons, with the ten largest covering 4.5% to 6.5%. This clonotype was sampled from an adult in good health. The chain has TRBV6-5 and TRBJ2-1; 9 nucleotides agree with TRBD2. Here the sequenced sample was peripheral blood, taken on day 0 of AZD1222 vaccination. The CDR3 nucleotides read TGTGCCAGCAGACTAGCGGGTTCCTCCAGGGGTGAGCAGTTCTTC. It yields the protein CASRLAGSSRGEQFF.